These 21 T cell receptor beta chains were all obtained from the same sample, sequenced in a study of shared clonotypes between healthy human individuals (dated by TCRdb to 2018 to 2020). The method behind the library was the immunoSEQ multiplex PCR assay. Here the immuneACCESS table is served through TCRdb, limited to in-frame sequences with V and J called. Missing clones are a known gap in these copies; in checked studies unresolved V genes cover under half, and the rest lacks a known reason. The sample table lists around 2.5 million clones, roughly 93% of them with a count of one. 0.36% of the sample rests with the top ten. What was sequenced was naive CD4+ T cells from PBMCs. The cell subset or site label for this specimen denotes: CD45RA+ positively selected. The receptors come from a man between 18 and 35 years old in good health. Some clones in this sample may be carry-over from other donors' samples.

CDR3 loop: CASSVGGLEETQYF. CDR3 in DNA: TGTGCCAGCAGCGTAGGTGGGTTGGAAGAGACCCAGTACTTC. The rearrangement links TRBV9 to TRBJ2-5, with D unclear. This CDR3 comprises 14 residues. Deletions cut 0 bases from V and 3 bases from J, with 9 bases between. Germline V gene data show CDR1 as SGDLS and CDR2 as YYNGEE. Based on the CDR3 plus reference TRBV9 and TRBJ2-5, the full variable domain is DSGVTQTPKHLITATGQRVTLRCSPRSGDLSVYWYQQSLDQGLQFLIQYYNGEERAKGNILERFSAQQFPDLHSELNLSSLELGDSALYFCASSVGGLEETQYFGPGTRLLVL.

This chain connects TRBV18 to TRBJ2-1; possible D gene TRBD1, 6 bases. The CDR3 has 15 residues. Trimming removed 4 bases at V and 6 bases at J, with 16 bases between. Germline values: CDR1 KGHSH, CDR2 LQKENI. CDR3 residues: CASSLHREMPNEQFF. The CDR3 bases are TGTGCCAGCTCACTTCACAGGGAAATGCCCAATGAGCAGTTCTTC.

V is TRBV27 and J is TRBJ2-2; D might be TRBD1 or TRBD2, each matching 5 bases. Trimming cost V 5 bases and J 2 bases, with 21 bases left between them. This CDR3 has 18 amino acids. The germline V gene encodes CDR1 MNHEY and CDR2 SMNVEV (reference sequence). CDR3 sequence (DNA): TGTGCCAGCAGTGCCTGGGGGTTGGGAAGGAACAACACCGGGGAGCTGTTTTTT. Translation: CASSAWGLGRNNTGELFF.

A word on this clone: Compared with germline, one end of the junction differs, possibly owing to a read error. V usage is TRBV28 and J usage is TRBJ1-3; no clear D gene. CDR1 and CDR2 from the germline V gene are MDHEN and SYDVKM. The CDR3 totals 13 residues. CDR3 nucleotide sequence: TGTGCCAGCAGTTTGGGTGCAGGAAACACCATGTATTTT. Protein: CASSLGAGNTMYF.

The rearrangement uses TRBV5-1 and TRBJ2-1; tentative D call: TRBD2 (5 bases). The germline V gene has CDR1 SGHRS and CDR2 YFSETQ. V was cut by 3 bases and J by 3 bases, with 16 bases left in between. This CDR3 has 16 residues. In nucleotides, the CDR3 is TGCGCCAGCAGCTCCAGTCAATCTAGCCTCTACAATGAGCAGTTCTTC. It is translated as CASSSSQSSLYNEQFF.

The rearrangement uses TRBV7-2 and TRBJ2-2; D is possibly TRBD2 (6 bases). Germline assignment: CDR1 SGHTA and CDR2 FQGNSA. V lost 3 bases, J lost 1 base, and 12 bases lay in between. This CDR3 spans 16 amino acids. The CDR3 DNA reads TGTGCCAGCAGCTTCGGCGGGACCATGAACACCGGGGAGCTGTTTTTT. As protein: CASSFGGTMNTGELFF. Filled out from reference TRBV7-2 and TRBJ2-2, the complete variable domain reads GAGVSQSPSNKVTEKGKDVELRCDPISGHTALYWYRQSLGQGLEFLIYFQGNSAPDKSGLPSDRFSAERTGGSVSTLTIQRTQQEDSAVYLCASSFGGTMNTGELFFGEGSRLTVL.

V is TRBV11-1 and J is TRBJ1-1, with 9 bases identical to TRBD1. Germline-derived CDR1 and CDR2 are SGHAT and FQDESV (reference sequence). CDR3 length: 16 residues. V lost 5 bases, J lost 6 bases, and 13 bases stayed unmatched. The CDR3: CASSPRRGQGFSEAFF. The DNA of the CDR3 is TGTGCCAGCAGCCCCCGACGTGGACAGGGGTTTTCTGAAGCTTTCTTT.

This rearrangement joins TRBV2 to TRBJ2-3; D perhaps matches TRBD1 (6 bases). Trimming removed 4 bases at V and 3 bases at J, with 17 bases between. CDR3 size: 16 residues. CDR1 is SNHLY, CDR2 FYNNEI, per germline. In nucleotides, the CDR3 is TGTGCCAGCAGTGCCTCCAGGGGTCGATCGACAGATACGCAGTATTTT. The encoded protein is CASSASRGRSTDTQYF.

A word on this clone: The sample has other DNA sequences that encode this CDR3 too. This chain connects TRBV5-1 to TRBJ2-2; D perhaps matches TRBD2 (6 bases). The CDR3 is 15 residues long. Germline loops: CDR1 SGHRS, CDR2 YFSETQ. V lost 3 bases and J 1 base, leaving 10 bases between the germline ends. CDR3 in amino acids: CASSSGGVNTGELFF. The CDR3, as DNA: TGCGCCAGCAGCTCCGGCGGGGTGAACACCGGGGAGCTGTTTTTT.

The chain uses TRBV28 and TRBJ1-5; D unresolved. This CDR3 is 14 amino acids long. The V end was cut by 2 bases, the J end by 4 bases, with 9 bases between. Germline lookup yields CDR1 MDHEN and CDR2 SYDVKM. Written as DNA, the CDR3 is TGTGCCAGCAGTTTAAGGACCGATAATCAGCCCCAGCATTTT. This sequence encodes CASSLRTDNQPQHF.

Turning to this clone: This sample also contains other DNA sequences that code for the same CDR3. V gene TRBV20-1 combines with J gene TRBJ2-5; no firm D call. From germline, CDR1 is DFQATT and CDR2 SNEGSKA (reference sequence). CDR3 length: 11 amino acids. Trimming removed 3 bases at V and 5 bases at J, with 7 bases between. As DNA, the CDR3 is TGCAGTGCTAGCCGCGAGGAGACCCAGTACTTC. This sequence encodes CSASREETQYF.

This clone was detected only once. J is TRBJ1-1 and V is TRBV19, with 7 bases lining up with TRBD1. The CDR3 runs to 13 residues. The germline CDR1 and CDR2 sequences are LNHDA and SQIVND (reference sequence). Trimming took 6 bases from V and 3 from J; bases not matched to a gene: 4. CDR3 DNA sequence: TGTGCCAGTAGGACAGGGCGGGACACTGAAGCTTTCTTT. This gives the protein CASRTGRDTEAFF.

The chain employs TRBV7-9 and TRBJ2-7; 8 positions agree with TRBD1. The CDR3 runs 14 residues. V shed 5 bases, J shed 2 bases, and the junction held 5 bases outside the gene matches. Looked up from germline, CDR1 is SEHNR and CDR2 is FQNEAQ (reference sequence). CDR3 sequence: CASSARTGPYEQYF. The DNA for the CDR3 is TGTGCCAGCAGCGCCCGGACAGGGCCCTACGAGCAGTACTTC.

This clone has a single count. This chain links TRBV28 with TRBJ2-7; a weak D match, TRBD2 (7 bases). This CDR3 is built from 14 residues. Trimming left V 6 bases short and J 3 bases short, with 15 bases between. Germline CDR1 is MDHEN and CDR2 is SYDVKM. This CDR3 reads CASRVGGAIYEQYF. Written as DNA, the CDR3 is TGTGCCAGCAGGGTAGGGGGGGCAATCTACGAGCAGTACTTC.

The chain links TRBV7-9 to TRBJ1-1; D unresolved. From germline, CDR1 is SEHNR and CDR2 FQNEAQ (reference sequence). This CDR3 has 15 residues. Between the trimmed V and J ends, which lost 4 bases and 0 bases, there was a span of 12 bases. This CDR3 reads CASSSWTALNTEAFF. The CDR3 DNA reads TGTGCCAGCAGCTCGTGGACGGCGTTGAACACTGAAGCTTTCTTT.

In this sample, this clone turned up a few times. V gene TRBV19 combines with J gene TRBJ1-1; D is uncertain. V was cut by 6 bases and J by 6 bases, with 20 bases left in between. In germline, CDR1 is LNHDA, CDR2 SQIVND (reference sequence). CDR3 length equals 15 residues. CDR3 sequence reads: CASSRLAQAVAEAFF. In DNA form, the CDR3 reads TGTGCCAGTAGCCGGCTGGCCCAAGCGGTGGCTGAAGCTTTCTTT.

J is TRBJ2-6 and V is TRBV30; D remains unclear. Trimming cost V 2 bases and J 4 bases, with 9 bases left between them. The length of the CDR3 is 14 residues. From germline, CDR1 is GTSNPN and CDR2 SVGIG (reference sequence). The CDR3 reads CAWSKYEGANVLTF. Here the CDR3 DNA reads TGTGCCTGGAGTAAGTATGAAGGGGCCAACGTCCTGACTTTC.

On this clone itself: Distinct nucleotide sequences in the sample also encode this CDR3. The chain combines TRBV28 with TRBJ1-5; 7 positions agree with TRBD1. The germline CDR1 and CDR2 sequences are MDHEN and SYDVKM. Germline trimming cut 8 bases from V and 2 bases from J; bases unmatched to any gene: 3. CDR3 length: 13 amino acids. CDR3 region: CASRQGGNQPQHF. The CDR3 bases are TGTGCCAGCCGACAGGGTGGCAATCAGCCCCAGCATTTT.

CDR3 DNA sequence: TGTGCCAGCAGTGACCCCAGGACAGGGGTATACGAGCAGTACTTC. Encoded protein: CASSDPRTGVYEQYF. The V call is TRBV6-1, the J call TRBJ2-7; 9 positions agree with TRBD1. CDR1 is MNHNS, CDR2 SASEGT, per germline. Unmatched junction bases numbered 7, after V lost 3 bases and J lost 4 bases. The CDR3 has 15 amino acids.

This sequence joins TRBV7-8 and TRBJ1-1, with 9 bases lining up with TRBD1. Germline CDR1 and CDR2: SGHVS and FQNEAQ. The J segment lost 1 base and the V segment lost 5 bases, leaving 8 bases of the junction unmatched. This CDR3 is 16 amino acids long. The CDR3 protein is CASSLQNRGQNTEAFF. CDR3 coding DNA: TGTGCCAGCAGCCTTCAAAACAGGGGGCAGAACACTGAAGCTTTCTTT.

The CDR3 bases are TGTGCCAGCAAAAGGGACGCCGGAACCTACGAGCAGTACTTC. Its translation is CASKRDAGTYEQYF. The chain carries TRBV2 and TRBJ2-7; D assignment may be TRBD1 or TRBD2 (5 bases each). This CDR3 contains 14 residues. Trimming shortened V by 7 bases and J by 2 bases, and 15 bases separated the two germline ends. Germline CDR1 is SNHLY and CDR2 is FYNNEI.